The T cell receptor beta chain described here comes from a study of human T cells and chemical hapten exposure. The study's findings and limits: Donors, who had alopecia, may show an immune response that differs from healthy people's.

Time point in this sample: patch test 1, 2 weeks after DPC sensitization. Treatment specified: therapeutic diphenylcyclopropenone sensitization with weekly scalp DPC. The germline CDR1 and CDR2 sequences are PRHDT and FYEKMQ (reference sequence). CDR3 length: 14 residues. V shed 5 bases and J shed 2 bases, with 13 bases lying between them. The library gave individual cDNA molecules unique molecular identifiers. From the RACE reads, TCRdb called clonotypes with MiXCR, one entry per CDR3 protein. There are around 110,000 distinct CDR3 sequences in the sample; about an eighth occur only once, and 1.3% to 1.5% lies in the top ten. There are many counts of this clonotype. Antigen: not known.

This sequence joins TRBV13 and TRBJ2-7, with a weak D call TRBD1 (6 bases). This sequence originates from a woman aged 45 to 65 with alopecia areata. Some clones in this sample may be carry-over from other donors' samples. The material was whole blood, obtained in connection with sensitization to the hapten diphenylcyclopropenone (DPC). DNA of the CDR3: TGTGCCAGCAGCGCAGGGGACACTACCTACGAGCAGTACTTC. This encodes CASSAGDTTYEQYF. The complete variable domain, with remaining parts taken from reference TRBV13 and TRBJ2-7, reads AAGVIQSPRHLIKEKRETATLKCYPIPRHDTVYWYQQGPGQDPQFLISFYEKMQSDKGSIPDRFSAQQFSDYHSELNMSSLELGDSALYFCASSAGDTTYEQYFGPGTRLTVT.